Listed below are T cell receptor beta chains from one sample, sequenced in a study of blood T cells in healthy people across ages. TCRdb fed the 5' RACE reads into MiXCR, producing one record per CDR3 protein. This sample has 700,000 to 850,000 distinct CDR3 sequences, with roughly 34% found just once. Sequencing was done on a sample of blood. The receptors here all came from a man in his late teens or twenties in good health. CDR3s include the opening cysteine and the closing phenylalanine or tryptophan. Fields, in order: CDR3 protein, CDR3 DNA, J gene, D gene, V gene, clone size. D genes are given only for firm matches. Where a row states a size, it is once, few, many or the class of an expanded clone; other rows omit it.

cdr3_aa: CASSEASELHYGYTF
cdr3_nt: TGTGCCAGCAGCGAGGCAAGTGAGCTCCACTATGGCTACACCTTC
j_call: TRBJ1-2
d_call: .
v_call: TRBV7-2
clone_size: few

cdr3_aa: CASSELRQGLFF
cdr3_nt: TGTGCCAGCAGTGAATTGAGGCAGGGCCTGTTCTTC
j_call: TRBJ2-1
d_call: .
v_call: TRBV2
clone_size: .

cdr3_aa: CASSFRTGGNIQYF
cdr3_nt: TGTGCCAGCAGTTTTCGGACAGGGGGCAACATTCAGTACTTC
j_call: TRBJ2-4
d_call: TRBD1
v_call: TRBV27
clone_size: .

cdr3_aa: CASSLDGGNYGYTF
cdr3_nt: TGTGCCAGCAGCTTAGATGGCGGCAACTATGGCTACACCTTC
j_call: TRBJ1-2
d_call: .
v_call: TRBV7-9
clone_size: .

cdr3_aa: CASRAGTFYEQYF
cdr3_nt: TGTGCCAGCAGAGCCGGGACCTTCTACGAGCAGTACTTC
j_call: TRBJ2-7
d_call: .
v_call: TRBV12-3/TRBV12-4
clone_size: many

cdr3_aa: CASSLFGGSYNEQFF
cdr3_nt: TGTGCCAGCAGCTTATTTGGTGGATCCTACAATGAGCAGTTCTTC
j_call: TRBJ2-1
d_call: .
v_call: TRBV11-2
clone_size: few

cdr3_aa: CASSQPTGGTGELFF
cdr3_nt: TGTGCCAGCAGCCAACCGACAGGGGGCACCGGGGAGCTGTTTTTT
j_call: TRBJ2-2
d_call: TRBD1
v_call: TRBV4-2
clone_size: .

cdr3_aa: CASSVGPTGELFF
cdr3_nt: TGTGCCAGCAGCGTTGGGCCCACCGGGGAGCTGTTTTTT
j_call: TRBJ2-2
d_call: .
v_call: TRBV9
clone_size: .

cdr3_aa: CASSRRPGGKEQPQHF
cdr3_nt: TGTGCCAGCAGCCGAAGGCCGGGGGGGAAGGAACAGCCCCAGCATTTT
j_call: TRBJ1-5
d_call: .
v_call: TRBV21-1
clone_size: few

cdr3_aa: CASSLAEGREQFF
cdr3_nt: TGCGCCAGCAGCTTGGCCGAGGGGCGGGAGCAGTTCTTC
j_call: TRBJ2-1
d_call: .
v_call: TRBV5-1
clone_size: many

cdr3_aa: CASSPDGETQYF
cdr3_nt: TGTGCCAGCAGCCCTGACGGGGAGACCCAGTACTTC
j_call: TRBJ2-5
d_call: .
v_call: TRBV11-2
clone_size: many

cdr3_aa: CASSSKTSGPYEQYF
cdr3_nt: TGTGCCAGCAGCTCGAAAACTAGCGGACCCTACGAGCAGTACTTC
j_call: TRBJ2-7
d_call: TRBD2
v_call: TRBV12-3/TRBV12-4
clone_size: .

cdr3_aa: CASSAGRDRGKYF
cdr3_nt: TGCGCCAGCAGCGCTGGCCGGGACAGGGGAAAGTACTTC
j_call: TRBJ2-5
d_call: TRBD1
v_call: TRBV5-1
clone_size: .

cdr3_aa: CASGLTGINEKLFF
cdr3_nt: TGTGCTAGTGGTTTGACGGGGATCAATGAAAAACTGTTTTTT
j_call: TRBJ1-4
d_call: .
v_call: TRBV12-5
clone_size: .

cdr3_aa: CASSHSGTGGTEAFF
cdr3_nt: TGTGCCAGCAGTCACTCCGGGACAGGGGGTACTGAAGCTTTCTTT
j_call: TRBJ1-1
d_call: TRBD1
v_call: TRBV12-3/TRBV12-4
clone_size: few

cdr3_aa: CASSSPDTGTQYF
cdr3_nt: TGTGCCAGCAGCTCGCCAGATACAGGAACGCAGTATTTT
j_call: TRBJ2-3
d_call: .
v_call: TRBV7-2
clone_size: few

cdr3_aa: CATSRDYPGQGIYNEQFF
cdr3_nt: TGTGCCACCAGCAGAGATTACCCGGGACAGGGTATCTACAATGAGCAGTTCTTC
j_call: TRBJ2-1
d_call: TRBD1
v_call: TRBV15
clone_size: .

cdr3_aa: CASRPAGARSYNEQFF
cdr3_nt: TGTGCCAGCAGACCAGCGGGAGCGAGGTCCTACAATGAGCAGTTCTTC
j_call: TRBJ2-1
d_call: TRBD2
v_call: TRBV6-5
clone_size: .

cdr3_aa: CASTQGRMSYNEQFF
cdr3_nt: TGTGCCAGCACCCAAGGGCGTATGTCCTACAATGAGCAGTTCTTC
j_call: TRBJ2-1
d_call: .
v_call: TRBV12-3/TRBV12-4
clone_size: many

cdr3_aa: CASSPLGQGTREQYF
cdr3_nt: TGTGCCAGCAGCCCCCTGGGACAAGGGACCCGCGAGCAGTACTTC
j_call: TRBJ2-7
d_call: .
v_call: TRBV6-2/TRBV6-3
clone_size: .

cdr3_aa: CASSFQGPGEQYF
cdr3_nt: TGTGCCAGCAGCTTCCAGGGCCCAGGAGAGCAGTACTTC
j_call: TRBJ2-7
d_call: .
v_call: TRBV7-9
clone_size: .